This T cell receptor (beta chain) originates from a study of PD-1 blockade in classical Hodgkin lymphoma. Study as a whole: Patients were dosed intravenously with nivolumab at 3 mg/kg every 2 weeks.

General study results and limits: Relapsed/refractory patients reportedly had lower baseline diversity than newly diagnosed patients.

The time point denotes: cycle 4 day 1 (C4D1), after more than five weeks of nivolumab. There was relapse after autologous stem cell transplantation in every patient, and there was variation in brentuximab vedotin exposure. Complete response, partial response or progressive disease was recorded as best response. With V trimmed by 0 bases and J by 3 bases, 5 bases remained unmatched. The CDR3 contains 15 residues. CDR1 SQVTM and CDR2 ANQGSEA come from the germline V gene. Worth noting for this clone: Its target is unknown.

Sequencing was performed with immunoSEQ multiplex PCR; in TCRdb, only in-frame clones are kept and a portion is missing. The table includes around 45,000 clones, around 78% detected once. The J gene is TRBJ2-1, the V gene TRBV29-1; TRBD1 agrees at 7 bases. The sequenced sample was peripheral blood mononuclear cells (PBMCs), obtained before the fourth cycle of nivolumab. The source is a human donor with classical Hodgkin lymphoma. CDR3 amino acids: CSVEDRQGNYNEQFF. The CDR3 DNA follows: TGCAGCGTTGAAGATAGACAGGGTAACTACAATGAGCAGTTCTTC.